The text below deals with one TCR beta chain. Its target is unknown. The cohort excluded patients with autoimmune disease history or systemic immunosuppression. Sequencing was performed with immunoSEQ multiplex PCR; in TCRdb, only in-frame clones are kept and a portion is missing. Among roughly 80,000 clones listed, roughly 90% were seen once. The CDR3 loop spans 15 amino acids. V was cut by 2 bases and J by 1 base, with 10 bases left in between. Germline assignment: CDR1 SGHNT and CDR2 YYREEE (reference sequence). The sample originates from a study of OX40 agonist ivuxolimab in advanced cancers. Across the study: At about 82% male, the cohort had a mean age of 60 years, ranging from about 23 to 79.

Findings and caveats of the study: Dosing at 0.1 to 3.0 mg/kg was accompanied by clonal expansion of CD4+ and CD8+ blood T cells by week 6. Expanded peripheral T cell antigen specificity was not determined.

This clonotype originated in an adult with an advanced solid tumor such as melanoma, head and neck, liver or kidney cancer. The gene calls are TRBV5-4 and TRBJ2-4, with D possibly TRBD2 on 6 matching bases. The specimen comprised CD4+ or CD8+ T cells sorted from blood, sampled in a trial of the OX40 agonist ivuxolimab. DNA of the CDR3: TGTGCCAGCAGCTTCGGGAGTGGGGCCAAAAACATTCAGTACTTC. Residues: CASSFGSGAKNIQYF.